Below are 17 T cell receptor beta chains sequenced from a single sample in a study of regulatory T cells in long-lasting Graves disease (dated by TCRdb to the early 2020s). Taken with the paper, the label for time point translates to: newly diagnosed GD, antithyroid drugs for less than 3 months. RNA was extracted from PBMCs in TRIzol for both TCR sequencing and RNA sequencing. Receptor libraries were prepared by multiplex PCR. Sequencing used an Illumina HiSeq 4000. CDR3 regions were amplified by Arm-PCR with iRepertoire HTBI primers to construct TCR beta libraries. Starting from the raw public reads, TCRdb applied fastp trimming at Q25, assembled clones with MiXCR and retained in-frame beta chains. One record per CDR3 amino acid sequence lists the most common genes and DNA. The sample includes about 430,000 distinct CDR3 sequences, with approximately 15% observed a single time. The ten largest clones represent over 7.5% of the sample.

These same data were also listed under a study on T cells in Graves' hyperthyroidism and ophthalmopathy.

The material was peripheral blood mononuclear cells (PBMCs), obtained at new diagnosis, from a patient treated with antithyroid drugs. The receptors here all came from a woman between 35 and 50 years old with Graves disease. Donor details come from another sample of the same person, matched by shared clones.

This clonotype has at least ten counts. The V and J genes are TRBV5-1 and TRBJ2-7; D is ambiguous. Trimming stripped 0 bases from V and 3 bases from J, with 10 bases between. CDR1 is SGHRS, CDR2 YFSETQ, per germline. This CDR3 has 14 amino acids. CDR3 DNA: TGCGCCAGCAGCTTGGACGCAGGCGACTACGAGCAGTACTTC. It specifies CASSLDAGDYEQYF.

This clonotype was detected only a few times. The chain links TRBV19 to TRBJ1-5, with D perhaps matching TRBD1 (6 bases). Trimming took 5 bases from V and 2 from J, leaving 16 bases between them. Germline V gives CDR1 LNHDA, CDR2 SQIVND (reference sequence). CDR3 length: 16 residues. CDR3 loop: CASSPRTGNGNQPQHF. Here the CDR3 DNA reads TGTGCCAGTAGTCCGAGAACAGGGAACGGCAATCAGCCCCAGCATTTT.

The rearrangement uses TRBV29-1 and TRBJ2-1, with a possible D match to TRBD2 (5 bases). CDR3 length: 15 residues. Germline V gene lookup returns CDR1 SQVTM and CDR2 ANQGSEA. Trimming removed 7 bases from V and 3 bases from J, with 19 bases in between. The CDR3 coding sequence is TGCAGCGCCCCTGTACGAGAGCGGAACTACAATGAGCAGTTCTTC. This sequence encodes CSAPVRERNYNEQFF.

This clonotype has a count of ten or more. The rearrangement uses TRBV28 and TRBJ1-1; perhaps TRBD1 as D (5 bases). Germline CDR1 is MDHEN and CDR2 is SYDVKM. The CDR3 contains 12 residues. Trimming stripped 2 bases from V and 11 bases from J, with 12 bases between. Here the CDR3 reads CASSLGAGFAFF. The CDR3 DNA follows: TGTGCCAGCAGTTTAGGGGCAGGGTTTGCTTTCTTT. The full variable domain, rest sourced from reference TRBV28 and TRBJ1-1, is DVKVTQSSRYLVKRTGEKVFLECVQDMDHENMFWYRQDPGLGLRLIYFSYDVKMKEKGDIPEGYSVSREKKERFSLILESASTNQTSMYLCASSLGAGFAFFGQGTRLTVV.

The chain's CDR3 is CASSVDEVGTYEQFF. CDR3 DNA sequence: TGTGCCAGCAGCGTAGACGAGGTTGGAACCTATGAGCAGTTCTTC. The chain couples TRBV9 to TRBJ2-1; D is unresolved. Deletions cut 0 bases from V and 8 bases from J, with 15 bases between. CDR3 length equals 15 residues. The V gene's germline CDR1 is SGDLS and CDR2 YYNGEE.

This clonotype showed up many times. V usage is TRBV7-2 and J usage is TRBJ2-7; 8 positions match TRBD2. V shed 0 bases and J 6 bases; nucleotides not matched to a gene: 1. Germline V CDR1 and CDR2: SGHTA, FQGNSA. The CDR3 loop spans 13 amino acids. DNA for the CDR3: TGTGCCAGCAGCTTAGCGCTAGCGGGCGAGCAGTACTTC. Protein sequence: CASSLALAGEQYF. The full variable domain, with the rest looked up from reference TRBV7-2 and TRBJ2-7, is GAGVSQSPSNKVTEKGKDVELRCDPISGHTALYWYRQSLGQGLEFLIYFQGNSAPDKSGLPSDRFSAERTGGSVSTLTIQRTQQEDSAVYLCASSLALAGEQYFGPGTRLTVT.

The chain combines TRBV29-1 with TRBJ1-5; TRBD2 matches 7 bases. Matching the DNA end better, TRBJ2-3 makes the J call doubtful. Per the germline V gene, CDR1 is SQVTM and CDR2 is ANQGSEA. The CDR3 has 18 amino acids. CDR3 nucleotide sequence: TGCAGCGTTGATCCCTTGATATGGCCGCAAGCCGTGCGGGAGCCCCAGTATTTT. Its protein is CSVDPLIWPQAVREPQYF.

This clonotype was detected ten times or more. The rearrangement links TRBV25-1 to TRBJ2-5, with 7 positions matching TRBD1. The CDR3 length is 16 residues. V trimming: 5 bases; J trimming: 0 bases; junction bases outside the gene matches: 9. Germline V CDR1 and CDR2: MGHDK, SYGVNS. The CDR3 is CASSPRQGPYQETQYF. In DNA, the CDR3 is TGTGCCAGCAGTCCTAGACAGGGACCGTACCAAGAGACCCAGTACTTC.

This clonotype was picked up many times. The V and J genes are TRBV6-1 and TRBJ1-5; D gene ambiguous. CDR3 length equals 15 residues. Trimming took 7 bases from V and 1 from J, leaving 14 bases between them. CDR1 is MNHNS and CDR2 is SASEGT in the germline V gene. CDR3 sequence: CASKKEVRSNQPQHF. The CDR3 region has the DNA TGTGCCAGCAAAAAGGAGGTGAGAAGCAATCAGCCCCAGCATTTT.

This clonotype was recorded a few times. The rearrangement links TRBV5-5 to TRBJ2-3; D is ambiguous. Trimming pared 5 bases from V and 4 bases from J, leaving 11 bases between. The CDR3 contains 13 residues. Germline values: CDR1 SGHKS, CDR2 YYEKEE (reference sequence). CDR3 loop: CASSPRISDTQYF. The DNA for the CDR3 is TGTGCCAGCAGTCCTCGGATTTCAGATACGCAGTATTTT.

This clonotype came up a few times. The chain couples TRBV10-3 to TRBJ2-1; D may correspond to TRBD1 or TRBD2 (5 bases each). Germline V CDR1 and CDR2: ENHRY, SYGVKD. The CDR3 has 13 amino acids. Deletions cut 2 bases from V and 7 bases from J, with 9 bases between. CDR3 bases: TGTGCCATCAGTGAGGAGGGGAGAAATGAGCAGTTCTTC. It encodes CAISEEGRNEQFF.

The V gene is TRBV24-1, the J gene TRBJ2-3; D unresolved. Germline assignment: CDR1 KGHDR and CDR2 SFDVKD. The length of the CDR3 is 16 residues. Deletions cut 3 bases from V and 1 base from J, with 13 bases between. This CDR3 is CATSDPKTPGTDTQYF. The CDR3 DNA is TGTGCCACCAGTGATCCCAAAACTCCGGGCACAGATACGCAGTATTTT.

This clonotype has ten or more counts. This chain connects TRBV30 to TRBJ2-5; D is unresolved. The germline V and J ends were trimmed by 1 base and 3 bases, with 6 bases remaining between them. This CDR3 has 12 residues. Germline CDR1 reads GTSNPN; CDR2 reads SVGIG (reference sequence). CDR3: CAWSDRKETQYF. CDR3 sequence (DNA): TGTGCCTGGAGTGACAGAAAAGAGACCCAGTACTTC.

This clonotype was seen many times. The rearrangement joins TRBV3-1 to TRBJ1-1; 7 bases align to TRBD1. Trimming took 4 bases from V and 4 from J; bases not matched to a gene: 3. This CDR3 has 13 residues. Germline V gene sequence: CDR1 LGHDT, CDR2 YNNKEL (reference sequence). This CDR3 is CASSRTGLTEAFF. Written as DNA, the CDR3 is TGTGCCAGCAGCCGGACAGGACTCACTGAAGCTTTCTTT.

In this sample, this clonotype turned up many times. The rearrangement joins TRBV7-6 to TRBJ2-7; unclear D gene. Trimming stripped 0 bases from V and 5 bases from J, with 5 bases between. This CDR3 is 12 amino acids long. Germline CDR1 reads SGHVS; CDR2 reads FNYEAQ. This chain's CDR3 is CASSLALDEQYF. The CDR3 DNA reads TGTGCCAGCAGCTTAGCGCTAGACGAGCAGTACTTC.

This clonotype occurred many times. This chain connects TRBV11-3 to TRBJ2-1, with TRBD2 identical over 8 bases. Germline assignment: CDR1 SGHNT and CDR2 YENEEA. The V segment lost 8 bases and the J segment 8 bases; nucleotides outside the gene matches: 11. The CDR3 spans 14 residues. CDR3 sequence reads: CASSRGGPRDEQFF. CDR3 coding DNA: TGTGCCAGCTCCCGGGGGGGGCCTCGTGATGAGCAGTTCTTC.

V usage is TRBV6-1 and J usage is TRBJ2-3; D is perhaps TRBD2 (6 bases). There are 15 residues in the CDR3. Germline lookup yields CDR1 MNHNS and CDR2 SASEGT. V lost 5 bases to trimming and J lost 0 bases, with 12 bases between them. CDR3 loop: CASSPTSFSTDTQYF. The CDR3 coding sequence is TGTGCCAGCAGTCCGACTAGTTTTAGCACAGATACGCAGTATTTT.